This TCR beta chain was recorded in a study of blood T cell repertoires in COVID-19 (TCRdb year 2020). Some background on the complete study: The collaborator samples originated in the United States, Italy and Spain and spanned the acute and convalescent phases of COVID-19. The material from the prospective study consisted of cDNA or gDNA derived from T cells, B-cell-depleted T cells, or PBMCs. Subjects who had been exposed to COVID-19, were actively infected with it, or had recovered from it provided the deeply sampled blood TCRbeta repertoires that made up the dataset. The repertoires were made available in a free public database intended to serve as a resource for research on the immune response to SARS-CoV-2. The samples were drawn from two sources: the first 160 participants of the ongoing ImmuneRACE study, and over 1,000 subjects contributed by 6 global collaborators. Sample metadata almost always included a de-identified subject ID, COVID-19 status, age in years and sex. Where available, HLA class I and class II types were taken from metadata supplied by the sample provider and were not determined by assay-based typing. General conclusions and limits of the study: The amount of clinical and demographic metadata varied by source and participant and was provided uncurated.

Enrolling through a virtual design, the prospective study's participants ranged in age from roughly 18 to 90 years and lived across 24 United States geographic areas. Cohort assignment in the prospective study relied on participant-reported clinical history from a screening survey and a study questionnaire. ImmuneRACE Cohort 3 recovered participants were defined by two consecutive negative NP/OP PCR tests, healthcare professional clearance, or symptom resolution. In the prospective study, whole blood, serum and a nasopharyngeal or oropharyngeal swab were collected from each participant by mobile phlebotomists. Additional blood draws and questionnaires over an approximately two-month period could optionally be provided by prospective study participants. Prospective study blood samples were shipped either frozen or at room temperature before DNA extraction. On this clone itself: Which antigen it targets is not known. Per-nucleotide qualities are absent, and no much larger clonotype sits a single base away.

The immunoSEQ Assay, a bias-controlled multiplex PCR, was used to amplify TCRbeta CDR3 regions from genomic DNA. Processing in the source paper ran as follows. The number of nucleated cells in each sample was estimated by amplification of reference gene primers within the assay. To quantify the absolute abundance of each unique TCRbeta CDR3 rearrangement, sequence reads were collapsed and filtered. For each sample, productive Simpson clonality was calculated as the square root of Simpson's diversity index over productive rearrangements. The table was pulled from immuneACCESS by TCRdb, which kept in-frame rearrangements only. Such tables lose some clones; where checked, under half of the loss comes from unresolved V genes, and the rest has no known cause. V, J and clone size were drawn from that table, and D and trimming were deduced from the DNA. For this sample there are around 290,000 clones; 90% appear just once. The ten biggest clones cover 0.95% to 1.2% of the sample.

From cysteine to phenylalanine, the CDR3 is 16 amino acids long. The kept DNA is CDR3 alone, 48 bases in frame from the first base. V is pruned by 2 bases and J by 0 bases, leaving 3 bases of the junction without a gene match. CDR1 is given as MNHEY and CDR2 as SVGEGT, both from the germline V gene. This receptor was obtained from a woman between 25 and 40 years old who had recovered from COVID-19. The sequence is built from TRBV6-2 or TRBV6-3 and TRBJ2-3, and TRBD2 matches 9 of the central bases. Sequenced: PBMCs or T cells enriched from blood (not recorded which). The DNA is as follows: TGTGCCAGCAGTTACGCAACTAGCGGGAGCACAGATACGCAGTATTTT. The encoded protein is CASSYATSGSTDTQYF.